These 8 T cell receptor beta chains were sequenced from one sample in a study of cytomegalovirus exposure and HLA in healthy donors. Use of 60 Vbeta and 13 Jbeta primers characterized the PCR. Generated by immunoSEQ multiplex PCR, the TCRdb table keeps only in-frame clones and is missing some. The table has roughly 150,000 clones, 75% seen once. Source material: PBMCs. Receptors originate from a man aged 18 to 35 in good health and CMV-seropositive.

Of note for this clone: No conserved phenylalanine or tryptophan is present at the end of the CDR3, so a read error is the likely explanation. DNA of the CDR3: TGTGCCAGCAGCGCCGACAGGGGATCCTCCTACGAGCAGTACCTC. It codes for CASSADRGSSYEQYL. The genes are TRBV7-9 and TRBJ2-7; 8 bases align to TRBD1. The CDR3 extends over 15 amino acids. In germline, CDR1 is SEHNR, CDR2 FQNEAQ (reference sequence). With V trimmed by 5 bases and J by 0 bases, 6 bases remained unmatched.

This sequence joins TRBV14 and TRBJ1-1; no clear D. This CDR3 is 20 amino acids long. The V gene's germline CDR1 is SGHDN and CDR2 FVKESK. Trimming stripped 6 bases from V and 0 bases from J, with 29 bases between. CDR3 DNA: TGTGCCAGCAGTCGCAATCAAAAGCGGCGGGAGGATTTTCTGAACACTGAAGCTTTCTTT. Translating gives CASSRNQKRREDFLNTEAFF.

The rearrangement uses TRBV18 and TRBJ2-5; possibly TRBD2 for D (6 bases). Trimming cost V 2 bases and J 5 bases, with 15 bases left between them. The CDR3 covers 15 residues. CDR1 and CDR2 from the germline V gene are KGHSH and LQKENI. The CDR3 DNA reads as TGTGCCAGCTCACCAGGGGGGAACCTCCCGGAGACCCAGTACTTC. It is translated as CASSPGGNLPETQYF.

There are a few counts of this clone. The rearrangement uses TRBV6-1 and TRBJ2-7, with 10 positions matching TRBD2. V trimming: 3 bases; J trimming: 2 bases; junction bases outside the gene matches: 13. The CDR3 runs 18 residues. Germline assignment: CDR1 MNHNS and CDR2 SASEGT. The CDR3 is CASSEITPGLADTYEQYF. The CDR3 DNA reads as TGTGCCAGCAGTGAGATTACCCCCGGACTAGCGGATACCTACGAGCAGTACTTC.

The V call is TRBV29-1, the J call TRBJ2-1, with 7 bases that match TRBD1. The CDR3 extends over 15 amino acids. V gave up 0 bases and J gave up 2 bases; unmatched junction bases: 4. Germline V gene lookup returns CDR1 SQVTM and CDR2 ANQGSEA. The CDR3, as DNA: TGCAGCGTTGAAGATCTAGGGGGCCCCTACAATGAGCAGTTCTTC. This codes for CSVEDLGGPYNEQFF.

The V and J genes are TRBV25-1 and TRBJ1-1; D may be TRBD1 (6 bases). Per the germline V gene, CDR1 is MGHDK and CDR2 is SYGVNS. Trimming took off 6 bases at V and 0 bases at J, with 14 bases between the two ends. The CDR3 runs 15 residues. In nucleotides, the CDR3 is TGTGCCAGCAGCGTGGGGGCCGCTATGAACACTGAAGCTTTCTTT. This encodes CASSVGAAMNTEAFF.

The CDR3 region is CASSLDASGAYEQYF. Written as DNA, the CDR3 is TGTGCCAGCAGCCTAGACGCGTCGGGTGCCTACGAGCAGTACTTC. V and J are TRBV4-2 and TRBJ2-7; D uncertain. Between the trimmed V and J ends, which lost 4 bases and 2 bases, there was a span of 15 bases. There are 15 residues in the CDR3. Germline CDR1 reads LGHNA; CDR2 reads YNFKEQ.

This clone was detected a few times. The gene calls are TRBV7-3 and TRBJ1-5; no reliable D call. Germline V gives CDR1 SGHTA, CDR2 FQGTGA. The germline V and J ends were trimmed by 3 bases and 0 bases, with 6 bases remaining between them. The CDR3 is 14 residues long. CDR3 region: CASSLAVSNQPQHF. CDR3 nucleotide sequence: TGTGCCAGCAGCTTGGCGGTTAGCAATCAGCCCCAGCATTTT.